The source of this T cell receptor (beta chain) is a study of blood T cell repertoires in COVID-19. Background on the study: Researchers got acute and convalescent COVID-19 samples from the United States, Italy and Spain. Nucleic acid was either cDNA or gDNA, and it came from T cells, B-cell-depleted T cells, or PBMCs.

This clone has a single count. In the source study's methods: Amplification of reference gene primers was used by the study to estimate nucleated cell counts. Generated by immunoSEQ multiplex PCR, the TCRdb table keeps only in-frame clones and is missing some. V, J and clone size are those of that table, while D and trimming were read from the DNA. The table shows fewer than 100,000 clones, with about 85% occurring only once. The V gene's germline CDR1 is MRHNA and CDR2 SNTAGT. Losses at the gene ends were 7 bases for V and 0 bases for J; bases not matched to a gene: 10. CDR3 length: 17 residues. This sequence originates from a man aged 55 to 70 with acute or convalescent COVID-19. The sample taken for sequencing was peripheral blood. The rearrangement links TRBV6-4 to TRBJ2-2, with 8 positions matching TRBD2. The CDR3 nucleotides are TGTGCCAGCAAACCCTTAGCGGGGACCACGAACACCGGGGAGCTGTTTTTT. As protein: CASKPLAGTTNTGELFF.